The rows below give T cell receptor beta chains drawn from one sample of a study of T cell responses to AZD1222 COVID-19 vaccine. TCRdb's copy holds only in-frame clones and misses some; the assay was immunoSEQ multiplex PCR. The sample has some 150,000 clones; approximately 89% are singletons. The specimen comprised peripheral blood, sampled on day 0 of AZD1222 vaccination. The receptors derive from an adult in good health. The CDR3 runs from the conserved cysteine through the conserved F or W. D genes are given only for firm matches. Not every row has a clone size; where given, it reads once, few, many or a size class.

D gene	CDR3 length	V gene	clone size	J gene	CDR3 DNA	CDR3 protein
TRBD1	14	TRBV28	NA	TRBJ2-7	TGTGCCAGCAGTGGCTGGACAGGGTCCTACGAGCAGTACTTC	CASSGWTGSYEQYF
NA	15	TRBV7-8	NA	TRBJ1-4	TGTGCCAGCAGCTTAAACGGAGGAGGGGGTGAAAAACTGTTTTTT	CASSLNGGGGEKLFF
TRBD1	16	TRBV4-1	NA	TRBJ2-1	TGCGCCAGCAGTAAACCGGGACAGTGGACCAACAATGAGCAGTTCTTC	CASSKPGQWTNNEQFF
NA	12	TRBV7-8	NA	TRBJ2-3	TGTGCCAGCAGCAAGGGGGGGACAGTGCAGTATTTT	CASSKGGTVQYF
NA	14	TRBV13	NA	TRBJ1-1	TGTGCCAGCAGCTTAGTTACGGGGCGGACTGAAGCTTTCTTT	CASSLVTGRTEAFF
TRBD1	16	TRBV27	NA	TRBJ2-3	TGTGCCAGCAGTTCACCGGGACAGAGATTCACAGATACGCAGTATTTT	CASSSPGQRFTDTQYF
NA	11	TRBV3-1/TRBV3-2	NA	TRBJ2-5	TGTGCCAGCAGCCAAGTAGGGGCCCAGTACTTC	CASSQVGAQYF
TRBD1	15	TRBV2	NA	TRBJ1-1	TGTGCCAGCAGTGAACCCGACAGGGGTCGTACTGAAGCTTTCTTT	CASSEPDRGRTEAFF
NA	13	TRBV25-1	NA	TRBJ1-2	TGTGCCAGCAGTGAAAATGGTTACTATGGCTACACCTTC	CASSENGYYGYTF
NA	16	TRBV21-1	NA	TRBJ1-5	TGTGCCAGCAGCAACCGGGGACAGGGTCGCAATCAGCCCCAGCATTTT	CASSNRGQGRNQPQHF
NA	16	TRBV28	NA	TRBJ1-5	TGTGCCAGCAGTCCCGGGTCGGGGTCTGGGAATCAGCCCCAGCATTTT	CASSPGSGSGNQPQHF
NA	12	TRBV7-8	NA	TRBJ2-7	TGTGCCAGCAGCCATAACAGCTACGAGCAGTACTTC	CASSHNSYEQYF
NA	14	TRBV18	NA	TRBJ1-2	TGTGCCAGCTTAGCAGCAGGTCTGGAGTTTGGCTACACCTTC	CASLAAGLEFGYTF
TRBD2	15	TRBV9	NA	TRBJ2-1	TGTGCCAGCAGCGGTGGACTAGCCCCCTACAATGAGCAGTTCTTC	CASSGGLAPYNEQFF
NA	13	TRBV30	NA	TRBJ1-2	TGTGCCTGGATCGCAGGTACTAACTATGGCTACACCTTC	CAWIAGTNYGYTF
TRBD1	19	TRBV6-2/TRBV6-3	NA	TRBJ2-5	TGTGCCAGCAGTTACTCGGACCTTGTGGAGACAGGGGGCCGGGAGACCCAGTACTTC	CASSYSDLVETGGRETQYF
NA	17	TRBV7-8	NA	TRBJ2-7	TGTGCCAGCAGCCCCCTCCGCGGAGCGCTAGGGTACGACGAGCAGTACTTC	CASSPLRGALGYDEQYF
NA	13	TRBV6-5	NA	TRBJ2-7	TGTGCCAGCAGGGGCATGACAGAGTACGAGCAGTACTTC	CASRGMTEYEQYF
TRBD1	14	TRBV6-5	NA	TRBJ1-6	TGTGCCAGCGGACAGGGGTTGTATAATTCACCCCTCCACTTT	CASGQGLYNSPLHF
NA	14	TRBV3-1/TRBV3-2	NA	TRBJ1-2	TGTGCCAGCAGCCAAGTGGATAGAAACTATGGCTACACCTTC	CASSQVDRNYGYTF
NA	13	TRBV19	once	TRBJ2-3	TGTGCCAGTAGTAGCACCTCTCCGGATACGCAGTATTTT	CASSSTSPDTQYF
NA	13	TRBV5-5	NA	TRBJ1-2	TGTGCCAGCAGCCCAGATTTTCCCTATGGCTACACCTTC	CASSPDFPYGYTF
TRBD2	14	TRBV4-3	once	TRBJ2-1	TGCGCCAGCAGCCCCGGGAGGGACTACAATGAGCAGTTCTTC	CASSPGRDYNEQFF
NA	15	TRBV7-2	NA	TRBJ1-2	TGTGCCAGCAGCCGGAGGGCAGGGCGTAGGGATGGCTACACCTTC	CASSRRAGRRDGYTF
NA	16	TRBV9	NA	TRBJ1-2	TGTGCCAGCAGCGCCCGCTATGTGGGGGAAGGCTATGGCTACACCTTC	CASSARYVGEGYGYTF
NA	14	TRBV28	medium-sized	TRBJ2-2	TGTGCCAGCAGTTTATACAGCAACACCGGGGAGCTGTTTTTT	CASSLYSNTGELFF
TRBD1	14	TRBV7-3	few	TRBJ2-1	TGTGCCAGCAGCTTGGGACAGGGCCACAATGAGCAGTTCTTC	CASSLGQGHNEQFF
NA	14	TRBV19	once	TRBJ2-1	TGTGCCAGTAGGAAGGGAGACTGGGACAATGAGCAGTTCTTC	CASRKGDWDNEQFF
TRBD1	16	TRBV28	NA	TRBJ1-2	TGTGCCAGCAGTTCCCCCGCAACAGGGGCGAGATATGGCTACACCTTC	CASSSPATGARYGYTF
TRBD1	12	TRBV28	NA	TRBJ1-1	TGTGCCAGCAGTCTCTGGGACAGAGAAGCTTTCTTT	CASSLWDREAFF
TRBD1	15	TRBV7-2	NA	TRBJ1-1	TGTGCCAGCAGCCCCCGAACAGGGGGCAACACTGAAGCTTTCTTT	CASSPRTGGNTEAFF
TRBD1	14	TRBV19	NA	TRBJ1-1	TGTGCCAGTACCCTATTGGGACAGGGTAAGAGAACTTTCTTT	CASTLLGQGKRTFF
TRBD2	14	TRBV28	NA	TRBJ2-7	TGTGCCAGCAGCCAGCTCAGCGGGGGATACGAGCAGTACTTC	CASSQLSGGYEQYF
TRBD2	19	TRBV14	NA	TRBJ2-5	TGTGCCAGCAGCTCCCCCGCGGACTTTCCGACTAGCGACCAAGAGACCCAGTACTTC	CASSSPADFPTSDQETQYF
NA	16	TRBV9	NA	TRBJ1-6	TGTGCCAGCAGCGTAGCGGGACACCCGCATAATTCACCCCTCCACTTT	CASSVAGHPHNSPLHF
NA	17	TRBV9	NA	TRBJ1-2	TGTGCCAGCAGCGCCCCTGGGGGGGAAGCTGTAACTGATGGCTACACCTTC	CASSAPGGEAVTDGYTF
TRBD2	17	TRBV5-1	NA	TRBJ2-1	TGCGCCAGCAGCCCGGGACAGCGGGAGGATCTAAACAATGAGCAGTTCTTC	CASSPGQREDLNNEQFF
TRBD1	16	TRBV18	once	TRBJ1-5	TGTGCCAGCTCACCTGAGACAGGGAGGGGGGTTCAGCCCCAGCATTTT	CASSPETGRGVQPQHF
TRBD2	18	TRBV15	NA	TRBJ2-1	TGTGCCACCAGCAGAGAAGGGCATGGCGGGAGGAGGTACAATGAGCAGTTCTTC	CATSREGHGGRRYNEQFF
TRBD1	16	TRBV11-2	NA	TRBJ1-3	TGTGCCAGCAGCGGCCTACAGGGGCGGGGTGGAAACACCATATATTTT	CASSGLQGRGGNTIYF
TRBD1	13	TRBV12-3/TRBV12-4	NA	TRBJ1-1	TGTGCCAGCAGCTGGGACAGGAACACTGAAGCTTTCTTT	CASSWDRNTEAFF
TRBD1	12	TRBV29-1	NA	TRBJ1-1	TGCAGCGTTGACAGGGGGCACGCTGAAGCTTTCTTT	CSVDRGHAEAFF